The source of this TCR beta chain is a study of blood T cell repertoires in COVID-19. Study in general: COVID-19 samples collected from the United States, Italy and Spain covered acute and convalescent phases. The analysed material was cDNA or gDNA that came from T cells, B-cell-depleted T cells, or PBMCs.

Here immunoSEQ multiplex PCR was the method, and the copy in TCRdb shows in-frame clones only, minus some. The repertoire includes about 280,000 clones, 85% of them detected once, and 13% sits in the top ten. V was cut by 0 bases and J by 0 bases, with 19 bases left in between. Germline CDR1 reads SGDLS; CDR2 reads YYNGEE. The CDR3 is 18 amino acids. J is TRBJ2-7 and V is TRBV9; TRBD1 is a possible D gene (6 bases). Sample: peripheral blood. The TCR originated in a human donor in a cohort sampled during active COVID-19. The CDR3 loop is CASSVDPLAGANSYEQYF. Here the CDR3 DNA reads TGTGCCAGCAGCGTAGACCCCCTGGCAGGGGCGAACTCCTACGAGCAGTACTTC.